This entry lists 20 T cell receptor beta chains sequenced from one sample in a study of T cell responses to AZD1222 COVID-19 vaccine (dated by TCRdb to 2020 to 2022). Library preparation employed the immunoSEQ multiplex PCR assay. In its TCRdb copy, this immuneACCESS table keeps in-frame sequences only and misses some clones. Where compared with another copy, unresolved V genes explain less than half of these, and the others have no known cause. This sample holds around 96,000 clones; 88% were observed only once. The ten largest clones add up to 2.8% of the sample. Per the publication, the time point label means: baseline before first vaccination. The input for sequencing was peripheral blood, taken on day 0 of AZD1222 vaccination. Every receptor here comes from an adult in good health.

The V call is TRBV5-4, the J call TRBJ2-1, with TRBD2 identical over 12 bases. The V gene's germline CDR1 is SGHNT and CDR2 YYREEE (reference sequence). The trim removed 5 bases at V and 4 bases at J, leaving 7 bases unmatched. The CDR3 covers 16 residues. CDR3 protein: CASRQASGGAYNEQFF. The DNA of the CDR3 is TGTGCCAGCAGGCAGGCTAGCGGGGGGGCTTACAATGAGCAGTTCTTC. Looking up the rest from reference TRBV5-4 and TRBJ2-1 gives the full variable domain: ETGVTQSPTHLIKTRGQQVTLRCSSQSGHNTVSWYQQALGQGPQFIFQYYREEENGRGNFPPRFSGLQFPNYSSELNVNALELDDSALYLCASRQASGGAYNEQFFGPGTRLTVL.

J is TRBJ1-1 and V is TRBV7-9, with D unresolved. Trimming shortened V by 5 bases and J by 3 bases, and 13 bases separated the two germline ends. Germline CDR1 SEHNR, CDR2 FQNEAQ (reference sequence). The CDR3 consists of 14 residues. The CDR3 DNA is TGTGCCAGCAGCCAGGAAGGACGTTACACTGAAGCTTTCTTT. Its protein product is CASSQEGRYTEAFF.

A single count supports this clone. The chain carries TRBV3-1 (or the pseudogene TRBV3-2) and TRBJ1-2; D is unclear. The germline V gene encodes CDR1 LGHDT and CDR2 YNNKEL (reference sequence). This CDR3 has 13 residues. Trimming took 1 base from V and 4 from J, leaving 7 bases between them. In nucleotides, the CDR3 is TGTGCCAGCAGCCAAGTTGTGCTCTATGGCTACACCTTC. Translation: CASSQVVLYGYTF.

The V call is TRBV19, the J call TRBJ1-1; 9 bases are shared with TRBD1. CDR1 is LNHDA, CDR2 SQIVND, per germline (reference sequence). The CDR3 totals 15 residues. The V gene end was trimmed by 7 bases and the J gene end by 5 bases; junction bases not matched to a gene: 11. CDR3 in amino acids: CASNLQGAVGTEAFF. For the CDR3, the DNA is TGTGCCAGTAATCTACAGGGGGCCGTGGGTACTGAAGCTTTCTTT.

The V call is TRBV27, the J call TRBJ2-3; 8 bases match TRBD1. This CDR3 is 15 amino acids long. Germline loops: CDR1 MNHEY, CDR2 SMNVEV (reference sequence). Germline trimming cut 2 bases from V and 4 bases from J; bases unmatched to any gene: 5. The CDR3 region is CASSLRAGGPDTQYF. The CDR3 region has the DNA TGTGCCAGCAGTTTACGGGCAGGGGGCCCAGATACGCAGTATTTT.

The J gene is TRBJ2-7, the V gene TRBV3-1 (or the pseudogene TRBV3-2); 8 bases match TRBD2. The CDR3 is 17 residues long. Trimming took 1 base from V and 2 from J; bases not matched to a gene: 10. Looked up from germline, CDR1 is LGHDT and CDR2 is YNNKEL (reference sequence). DNA for the CDR3: TGTGCCAGCAGCCAAGTTAGCGGGGCGGGGCCCACCTACGAGCAGTACTTC. Translation: CASSQVSGAGPTYEQYF.

This chain joins TRBV6-6 and TRBJ1-6; no clear D gene. Trimming took off 2 bases at V and 0 bases at J, with 8 bases between the two ends. CDR1 is MNHNY and CDR2 is SVGAGI in the germline V gene (reference sequence). This CDR3 contains 16 residues. The CDR3 coding sequence is TGTGCCAGCAGTTACAGGGTGGGCTCCTATAATTCACCCCTCCACTTT. Amino acids: CASSYRVGSYNSPLHF.

This clone occurred a few times. The chain has TRBV19 and TRBJ1-1; 8 bases map to TRBD1. This CDR3 region has 11 residues. Germline V gene data show CDR1 as LNHDA and CDR2 as SQIVND (reference sequence). The V and J ends lost 8 bases and 7 bases, in that order; junction bases with no gene match: 3. The CDR3 DNA follows: TGTGCCAGTGGACAGGGAGGTGAAGCTTTCTTT. This encodes CASGQGGEAFF.

The chain couples TRBV30 to TRBJ1-1; D unclear. Trimming cost V 3 bases and J 3 bases, with 17 bases left between them. Germline values: CDR1 GTSNPN, CDR2 SVGIG (reference sequence). This CDR3 contains 15 residues. CDR3 in DNA: TGTGCCTGGAGGAAGGGTATGGGTTTGGACACTGAAGCTTTCTTT. It codes for CAWRKGMGLDTEAFF.

The V and J genes are TRBV14 and TRBJ2-2; no clear D gene. Looked up from germline, CDR1 is SGHDN and CDR2 is FVKESK. CDR3 length equals 14 residues. V was pared by 6 bases and J by 3 bases, with 11 bases between. This CDR3 is CASRKWPYTGELFF. The CDR3 DNA reads as TGTGCCAGCAGGAAATGGCCGTACACCGGGGAGCTGTTTTTT.

The V gene is TRBV19, the J gene TRBJ1-1; no definite D call. The CDR3 is 14 amino acids. V lost 5 bases and J lost 0, with 10 bases in between. Germline V gene lookup returns CDR1 LNHDA and CDR2 SQIVND (reference sequence). The CDR3 sequence is CASSASGVNTEAFF. CDR3 bases: TGTGCCAGTAGTGCCTCCGGGGTGAACACTGAAGCTTTCTTT.

This chain uses TRBV7-2 with TRBJ2-7, with 8 positions matching TRBD2. V dropped 0 bases and J dropped 2; count of bases not matched to a gene: 3. Germline CDR1 is SGHTA and CDR2 is FQGNSA. This CDR3 comprises 15 residues. The CDR3 loop is CASSLAQRGTYEQYF. The CDR3 bases are TGTGCCAGCAGCTTAGCCCAGCGGGGGACCTACGAGCAGTACTTC.

The chain combines TRBV25-1 with TRBJ1-1; D uncertain. The CDR3 runs to 16 residues. Per the germline V gene, CDR1 is MGHDK and CDR2 is SYGVNS. V was cut by 2 bases and J by 3 bases, with 16 bases left in between. The CDR3 here is CASSEPASPSHTEAFF. In DNA, the CDR3 is TGTGCCAGCAGTGAACCCGCGTCCCCCTCGCACACTGAAGCTTTCTTT.

The chain joins TRBV4-3 to TRBJ1-2; 8 bases map to TRBD1. The ends lost 4 bases at V and 8 bases at J; junction bases unmatched: 9. The CDR3 spans 14 residues. Germline CDR1 LGHNA, CDR2 YSLEER. In DNA form, the CDR3 reads TGCGCCAGCAGCCGAACTGGACAGGGCGACGGCTACACCTTC. Protein: CASSRTGQGDGYTF.

V usage is TRBV18 and J usage is TRBJ2-1; D is uncertain. Germline V gene data show CDR1 as KGHSH and CDR2 as LQKENI. The CDR3 has 12 residues. Trimming stripped 2 bases from V and 2 bases from J, with 1 base between. The CDR3 DNA follows: TGTGCCAGCTCACCAGCCTACAATGAGCAGTTCTTC. Translating it yields CASSPAYNEQFF.

The J gene is TRBJ1-1, the V gene TRBV21-1; the table assigns TRBD1, which was not confirmed against the DNA. TRBV21-1 counts as a pseudogene. The CDR3 sequence is 17 residues long. Here the CDR3 DNA reads TGTGCCAGCAGCAGACGGCAGGGATGTATCATGAACACTGAAGCTTTCTTT. Amino acid sequence: CASSRRQGCIMNTEAFF.

The chain combines TRBV6-5 with TRBJ1-2; D remains ambiguous. V dropped 0 bases and J dropped 8 bases, with 13 bases sitting between them. This CDR3 is 14 amino acids long. Per germline, CDR1 MNHEY and CDR2 SVGAGI. CDR3 in DNA: TGTGCCAGCAGTTACTCGATTCTGACCGGCGGCTACACCTTC. Its protein is CASSYSILTGGYTF.

The chain links TRBV6-5 to TRBJ1-4; TRBD1 agrees at 7 bases. CDR3 length: 15 residues. The junction had 11 bases not matched to a gene; V was cut back by 6 bases and J by 7 bases. Looked up from germline, CDR1 is MNHEY and CDR2 is SVGAGI. The CDR3 loop reads CASRDSGTVVEKLFF. The CDR3 DNA sequence: TGTGCCAGCAGAGACTCCGGGACAGTTGTTGAAAAACTGTTTTTT.

The chain recombines TRBV4-3 with TRBJ1-4; D possibly corresponds to TRBD1 (5 bases). V lost 0 bases, J lost 2 bases, and 10 bases lay in between. The CDR3 runs to 16 residues. The germline V gene has CDR1 LGHNA and CDR2 YSLEER. Written as DNA, the CDR3 is TGCGCCAGCAGCCAAGATTGGCGGGACACTAATGAAAAACTGTTTTTT. It specifies CASSQDWRDTNEKLFF.

J is TRBJ2-5 and V is TRBV2; possible D gene TRBD1, 6 bases. Between the trimmed V and J ends, which lost 7 bases and 1 base, there was a span of 13 bases. CDR3 length: 14 residues. Per germline, CDR1 SNHLY and CDR2 FYNNEI. The CDR3 sequence is CASTWRGGQETQYF. The CDR3 DNA is TGTGCCAGCACCTGGCGAGGGGGCCAAGAGACCCAGTACTTC.